This T cell receptor (beta chain) came from a study of T cell changes during pregnancy in multiple sclerosis. The CDR3 covers 15 residues. The germline gives CDR1 SGHNT, CDR2 YYREEE (reference sequence). Deletions cut 0 bases from V and 2 bases from J, with 11 bases between. Profiled with immunoSEQ multiplex PCR; TCRdb holds only in-frame clones, not every one. The data show about 59,000 clones, over 90% seen once. The TCR was taken from a female donor with multiple sclerosis, enrolled in a pregnancy study. Sequencing was performed on CD8+ T cells from peripheral blood mononuclear cells, taken in the third trimester of pregnancy. This rearrangement joins TRBV5-4 to TRBJ1-1; D is possibly TRBD1 (5 bases). The CDR3 protein is CASSLVDRVNTEAFF. As DNA, the CDR3 is TGTGCCAGCAGCTTGGTCGACAGAGTTAACACTGAAGCTTTCTTT. The full variable domain, completed using reference TRBV5-4 and TRBJ1-1, is ETGVTQSPTHLIKTRGQQVTLRCSSQSGHNTVSWYQQALGQGPQFIFQYYREEENGRGNFPPRFSGLQFPNYSSELNVNALELDDSALYLCASSLVDRVNTEAFFGQGTRLTVV.